The 9 T cell receptor beta chains below all came from one sample that was sequenced in a study of T cells in Graves' hyperthyroidism and ophthalmopathy. Amplified TCR beta CDR3 regions derived from RNA transcripts. TCR CDR3 regions were first amplified by RT-PCR with HTBI primers. TCRdb ran MiXCR on the multiplex PCR reads and lists one entry per CDR3 protein. The sample contains about 210,000 distinct CDR3 sequences, approximately 17% of which appear only once. Sequencing was carried out using blood. The receptors here all came from a man aged 45-65 years with Graves' hyperthyroidism.

This clonotype was detected only once. The chain carries TRBV4-3 and TRBJ2-7; D possibly uses TRBD1 or TRBD2 (5 bases each). The germline V gene has CDR1 LGHNA and CDR2 YSLEER. With 1 base removed from V and 3 bases from J, the gap between germline ends came to 19 bases. This CDR3 region has 17 residues. The DNA of the CDR3 is TGCGCCAGCAGCCAAGCCTTCGTGGGACCCGGAAACTACGAGCAGTACTTC. Translation gives CASSQAFVGPGNYEQYF.

This clonotype was detected only a few times. The CDR3 loop is CASSLGDREGGYTF. CDR3 sequence (DNA): TGTGCCAGCAGCTTAGGGGACAGGGAGGGTGGCTACACCTTC. The rearrangement uses TRBV7-2 and TRBJ1-2; 9 nucleotides agree with TRBD1. The germline V gene encodes CDR1 SGHTA and CDR2 FQGNSA. With V trimmed by 1 base and J by 7 bases, 4 bases remained unmatched. The CDR3 contains 14 residues.

This clonotype was seen a handful of times. V and J are TRBV4-1 and TRBJ2-4, with TRBD2 matching over 10 bases. The CDR3 has 14 residues. J gave up 8 bases and V 5 bases, and 6 bases lay outside the gene matches. Looked up from germline, CDR1 is MGHRA and CDR2 is YSYEKL. Here the CDR3 DNA reads TGCGCCAGCAGCGCGCCCGGGACTAGCGACATTCAGTACTTC. Translating it yields CASSAPGTSDIQYF.

This sequence joins TRBV27 and TRBJ2-4, with TRBD1 identical over 8 bases. CDR1 MNHEY and CDR2 SMNVEV come from the germline V gene (reference sequence). Germline trimming cut 4 bases from V and 6 bases from J; bases unmatched to any gene: 8. The CDR3 extends over 15 amino acids. CDR3 region: CASSSTQGAGNIQYF. CDR3 bases: TGTGCCAGCAGTTCCACGCAGGGGGCGGGAAACATTCAGTACTTC.

This clonotype was seen more than once but under ten times. V gene TRBV7-3 combines with J gene TRBJ2-1; 9 nucleotides line up with TRBD2. The germline gives CDR1 SGHTA, CDR2 FQGTGA. J lost 15 bases, V lost 1 base, and 7 bases had no gene match. This CDR3 comprises 13 residues. Here the CDR3 reads CASSLRAGGARFF. The CDR3 DNA reads TGTGCCAGCAGCTTAAGGGCGGGAGGGGCTAGGTTCTTC.

This clonotype was found a few times. This chain uses TRBV6-1 with TRBJ1-5; D gene unclear. Germline CDR1 MNHNS, CDR2 SASEGT. V was clipped by 8 bases and J by 3 bases, with 14 bases between them. This CDR3 region has 14 residues. This chain's CDR3 is CASGDRVVNQPQHF. The CDR3 bases are TGTGCCAGCGGGGATAGGGTGGTCAATCAGCCCCAGCATTTT.

This clonotype was counted a few times. The V and J genes are TRBV4-2 and TRBJ2-2; no firm D call. Per the germline V gene, CDR1 is LGHNA and CDR2 is YNFKEQ. Trimming pared 1 base from V and 6 bases from J, leaving 15 bases between. This CDR3 contains 16 residues. CDR3 sequence: CASSQGRLMEPGELFF. CDR3 sequence (DNA): TGTGCCAGCAGCCAAGGCCGACTCATGGAACCCGGGGAGCTGTTTTTT.

This clonotype showed up just a few times. The chain is built from TRBV11-3 and TRBJ1-1; D possibly corresponds to TRBD1 (5 bases). Germline CDR1 SGHNT, CDR2 YENEEA. This CDR3 contains 14 residues. V lost 3 bases and J lost 1, with 9 bases in between. CDR3: CASSLVTENTEAFF. The CDR3 coding sequence is TGTGCCAGCAGCTTGGTGACAGAGAACACTGAAGCTTTCTTT.

This clonotype was recorded many times. The chain recombines TRBV28 with TRBJ1-1, with 7 nucleotides matching TRBD1. V was pared by 3 bases and J by 6 bases, with 7 bases of the junction left unmatched. Germline V CDR1 and CDR2: MDHEN, SYDVKM. This CDR3 comprises 14 residues. The CDR3 is CASSFDREVPEAFF. DNA for the CDR3: TGTGCCAGCAGTTTCGACAGGGAAGTCCCTGAAGCTTTCTTT.